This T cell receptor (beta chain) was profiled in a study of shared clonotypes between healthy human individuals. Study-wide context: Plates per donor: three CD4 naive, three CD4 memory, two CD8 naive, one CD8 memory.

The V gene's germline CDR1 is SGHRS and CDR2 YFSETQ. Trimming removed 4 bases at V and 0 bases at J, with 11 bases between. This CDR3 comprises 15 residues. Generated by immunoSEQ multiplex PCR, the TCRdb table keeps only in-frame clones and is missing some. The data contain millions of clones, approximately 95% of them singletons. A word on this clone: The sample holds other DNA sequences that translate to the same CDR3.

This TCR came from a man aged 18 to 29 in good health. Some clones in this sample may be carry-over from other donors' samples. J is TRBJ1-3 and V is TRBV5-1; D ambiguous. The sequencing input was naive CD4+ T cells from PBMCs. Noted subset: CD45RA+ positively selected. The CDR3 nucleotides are TGCGCCAGCAGCCCGGACCGGGGCTCTGGAAACACCATATATTTT. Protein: CASSPDRGSGNTIYF.